The 4 T cell receptor beta chains below were found in one sample sequenced in a study of OX40 agonist ivuxolimab in advanced cancers. Clones were sequenced by immunoSEQ multiplex PCR, and TCRdb holds only the in-frame ones, with some missing. The sample has 100,000 to 130,000 clones, 91% seen once. This specimen was CD4+ or CD8+ T cells sorted from blood, taken in a trial of the OX40 agonist ivuxolimab. These receptors were obtained from an adult with an advanced solid tumor such as melanoma, head and neck, liver or kidney cancer.

This clone was detected only a few times. The chain uses TRBV7-9 and TRBJ1-2; D remains ambiguous. CDR3 length: 15 amino acids. V gave up 4 bases and J gave up 5 bases, with 17 bases separating them. Per the germline V gene, CDR1 is SEHNR and CDR2 is FQNEAQ (reference sequence). CDR3 sequence reads: CASSSLTYPLYGYTF. CDR3 in DNA: TGTGCCAGCAGCTCCTTGACATACCCCCTTTATGGCTACACCTTC. The full variable domain, in which reference TRBV7-9 and TRBJ1-2 provide the parts outside the CDR3, is DTGVSQNPRHKITKRGQNVTFRCDPISEHNRLYWYRQTLGQGPEFLTYFQNEAQLEKSRLLSDRFSAERPKGSFSTLEIQRTEQGDSAMYLCASSSLTYPLYGYTFGSGTRLTVV.

The chain joins TRBV9 to TRBJ2-5, with TRBD1 matching 8 bases. The germline V gene has CDR1 SGDLS and CDR2 YYNGEE. CDR3 length: 16 residues. With V trimmed by 0 bases and J by 5 bases, 9 bases remained unmatched. This chain's CDR3 is CASSVVGQGVTETQYF. The CDR3 DNA is TGTGCCAGCAGCGTAGTAGGACAGGGTGTGACGGAGACCCAGTACTTC.

CDR3 loop: CATSRGDRGNSPLHF. DNA of the CDR3: TGTGCCACCAGCAGAGGTGACAGGGGTAATTCACCCCTCCACTTT. The chain recombines TRBV15 with TRBJ1-6; TRBD1 matches at 8 bases. CDR1 and CDR2 from the germline V gene are LNHNV and YYDKDF (reference sequence). Trimming removed 1 base from V and 6 bases from J; junction bases left unmatched: 2. The CDR3 spans 15 residues.

The chain has TRBV5-1 and TRBJ2-1; 11 bases line up with TRBD2. CDR3 length equals 16 residues. The V and J ends lost 2 bases and 5 bases, in that order; junction bases with no gene match: 6. Germline values: CDR1 SGHRS, CDR2 YFSETQ. The DNA for the CDR3 is TGCGCCAGCAGCTTTATGACTAGCGGGACGAACAATGAGCAGTTCTTC. Its translation is CASSFMTSGTNNEQFF.